Sequencing of this TCR beta chain was carried out in a study of T cell responses to AZD1222 COVID-19 vaccine. At the level of the study: Researchers grouped second doses given at about 4 or about 12 weeks into one pool. The study's findings and limits: Females made up more of the donors, who were largely white British, and clonal diversity may have come out too low.

Assay: immunoSEQ multiplex PCR; the TCRdb copy retains only in-frame clones and omits some. The sample yields just over 150,000 clones, just over 90% seen once. Concerning this clone itself: Its cognate antigen is unknown.

Between the trimmed V and J ends, which lost 5 bases and 1 base, there was a span of 9 bases. Per germline, CDR1 SGHTA and CDR2 FQGNSA. The CDR3 has 13 residues. The clonotype comes from an adult in good health. Sequenced here: peripheral blood, sampled on day 0 of AZD1222 vaccination. The chain recombines TRBV7-2 with TRBJ2-7; tentative D call: TRBD1 (6 bases). CDR3 loop: CASSHRESYEQYF. In DNA, the CDR3 is TGTGCCAGCAGCCACAGGGAATCCTACGAGCAGTACTTC.